What follows is one T cell receptor beta chain and its context. What it binds is unknown. This specimen belongs to a study of PD-1 blockade in classical Hodgkin lymphoma. Study-wide findings and caveats: At C4D1, TCR diversity had climbed significantly for CD4+ cells, though not for CD8+ cells. Nivolumab initiation under 1 year post-ASCT meant exclusion.

The protocol was immunoSEQ multiplex PCR, while the TCRdb copy is restricted to in-frame clones and leaves out a portion. The sample consists of tens of thousands of clones, roughly 90% of them appearing once. Documented time point: cycle 4 day 1 (C4D1), after 5 to 7 weeks of nivolumab. Each patient's relapse followed autologous stem cell transplantation, and brentuximab vedotin exposure varied. The CDR3 extends over 15 amino acids. CDR1 and CDR2 (germline): MGHRA, YSYEKL. The V end was cut by 0 bases, the J end by 2 bases, with 11 bases between. The receptor comes from a human donor with classical Hodgkin lymphoma. The sequenced sample was peripheral blood mononuclear cells (PBMCs), obtained before the fourth cycle of nivolumab. V is TRBV4-1 and J is TRBJ2-7, with D perhaps given as TRBD1 or TRBD2 (6 bases each). The CDR3 DNA sequence: TGCGCCAGCAGCCAAGATAAGGGGGGACCCTACGAGCAGTACTTC. It specifies CASSQDKGGPYEQYF.